This T cell receptor (beta chain) was identified in a study of CD8+CD57+ T cells in acquired aplastic anemia. Looking at the study overall: DNA recovered from sorted CD4+ and CD8+ cells had a mean of approximately 3 ug. Study-level points and caveats: Sharing between patients and controls was observed for about 27 CD8+ CDR3 sequences.

The CDR3 loop spans 16 amino acids. The ends were cut back, 0 bases at V and 0 bases at J, with 10 bases in the middle. Per germline, CDR1 SGDLS and CDR2 YYNGEE. Remarks on this clonotype: The antigen remains undetermined.

Genomic DNA constituted the template upon which TCR beta VDJ and CDR3 profiling was performed. Each CDR3 protein gets one entry after TCRdb re-called the reads with MiXCR. The repertoire includes about 180,000 distinct CDR3 sequences, just over 45% of them detected once, and around 2.7% sits in the top ten. Material for sequencing was sorted CD4+, CD8+, or CD8+CD57+ T cells (not recorded which) from PBMCs. The TCR originated in a human donor in good health. The chain carries TRBV9 and TRBJ1-5; D remains ambiguous. CDR3 sequence reads: CASSVGRGYSNQPQHF. CDR3 DNA sequence: TGTGCCAGCAGCGTAGGCCGAGGCTATAGCAATCAGCCCCAGCATTTT. Combining the CDR3 with reference TRBV9 and TRBJ1-5 gives the whole variable domain DSGVTQTPKHLITATGQRVTLRCSPRSGDLSVYWYQQSLDQGLQFLIQYYNGEERAKGNILERFSAQQFPDLHSELNLSSLELGDSALYFCASSVGRGYSNQPQHFGDGTRLSIL.